The 19 T cell receptor beta chains given below trace back to one sample, sequenced in a study of siplizumab effects on memory and regulatory T cells. Sequenced by immunoSEQ multiplex PCR; TCRdb stores in-frame clones only, minus some. Among over 60,000 clones listed, under 95% were seen once. The sample was CD8+ T cells sorted from blood. Receptors originate from a human donor in good health.

The chain employs TRBV5-1 and TRBJ2-7; 7 bases agree with TRBD1. This CDR3 is built from 13 residues. V was pared by 3 bases and J by 0 bases, with 0 bases of the junction left unmatched. Germline-derived CDR1 and CDR2 are SGHRS and YFSETQ. CDR3 in amino acids: CASSWDSSYEQYF. Here the CDR3 DNA reads TGCGCCAGCAGCTGGGACAGCTCCTACGAGCAGTACTTC.

J is TRBJ1-2 and V is TRBV2; 7 positions agree with TRBD1. The CDR3 contains 12 residues. From germline, CDR1 is SNHLY and CDR2 FYNNEI. Trimming at V came to 6 bases and at J to 7 bases, leaving 5 bases not matched to a gene. CDR3 sequence reads: CASSADRFGYTF. The CDR3 coding sequence is TGTGCCAGCAGCGCGGACAGGTTTGGCTACACCTTC. Full variable domain (remainder filled in from reference TRBV2 and TRBJ1-2): EPEVTQTPSHQVTQMGQEVILRCVPISNHLYFYWYRQILGQKVEFLVSFYNNEISEKSEIFDDQFSVERPDGSNFTLKIRSTKLEDSAMYFCASSADRFGYTFGSGTRLTVV.

CDR3 coding DNA: TGTGCCATCTCCGTAGTTGGCACTGAAGCTTTCTTT. Its translation: CAISVVGTEAFF. The V call is TRBV7-9, the J call TRBJ1-1; D gene ambiguous. V was pared by 10 bases and J by 4 bases, with 13 bases between. The germline V gene encodes CDR1 SEHNR and CDR2 FQNEAQ (reference sequence). The CDR3 has 12 residues.

This chain joins TRBV27 and TRBJ2-2, with 11 bases matching TRBD1. The V gene's germline CDR1 is MNHEY and CDR2 SMNVEV (reference sequence). The CDR3 contains 16 residues. After removal of 7 bases from V and 3 bases from J, the junction contained 7 bases not matched to a gene. CDR3 in DNA: TGTGCCAGCAAGGTATTGGGACAGGGGGACACCGGGGAGCTGTTTTTT. Its protein product is CASKVLGQGDTGELFF.

This chain connects TRBV6-5 to TRBJ1-6; 7 bases line up with TRBD1. The length of the CDR3 is 14 residues. The germline gives CDR1 MNHEY, CDR2 SVGAGI. After removal of 4 bases from V and 8 bases from J, the junction contained 5 bases not matched to a gene. CDR3 region: CASSSDTGDSPLHF. The CDR3 DNA reads as TGTGCCAGCAGTTCGGACACAGGGGATTCACCCCTCCACTTT.

The chain links TRBV4-1 to TRBJ1-6; D is uncertain. The germline gives CDR1 MGHRA, CDR2 YSYEKL. The CDR3 runs 11 residues. The V end lost 2 bases, the J end lost 13 bases, and 6 bases lay between the germline ends. CDR3 amino acids: CASSQLGPLHF. The CDR3 DNA sequence: TGCGCCAGCAGCCAACTTGGCCCCCTCCACTTT.

The chain is built from TRBV12-2 and TRBJ1-4. TRBV12-2 is recorded as a pseudogene. CDR3 length equals 16 residues. The CDR3 DNA sequence: TGTGCAAGTCGCTCTCTCGGGCGGGGGGCTAATGAAAAACTGTTTTTT. Residues: CASRSLGRGANEKLFF.

The gene calls are TRBV19 and TRBJ1-6; TRBD1 matches at 11 bases. The length of the CDR3 is 15 residues. V lost 3 bases, J lost 7 bases, and 2 bases stayed unmatched. The V gene's germline CDR1 is LNHDA and CDR2 SQIVND (reference sequence). The CDR3 reads CASSMGTGGNSPLHF. The CDR3 region has the DNA TGTGCCAGTAGTATGGGGACAGGGGGGAATTCACCCCTCCACTTT. Full variable domain (missing parts from reference TRBV19 and TRBJ1-6): DGGITQSPKYLFRKEGQNVTLSCEQNLNHDAMYWYRQDPGQGLRLIYYSQIVNDFQKGDIAEGYSVSREKKESFPLTVTSAQKNPTAFYLCASSMGTGGNSPLHFGNGTRLTVT.

This chain uses TRBV4-2 with TRBJ2-7; the match to TRBD2 covers 7 bases. V was pared by 1 base and J by 3 bases, with 9 bases of the junction left unmatched. Germline assignment: CDR1 LGHNA and CDR2 YNFKEQ. The CDR3 is 16 residues long. The CDR3 loop reads CASSQVTASGYYEQYF. The CDR3 coding sequence is TGTGCCAGCAGCCAAGTAACTGCTAGCGGCTACTACGAGCAGTACTTC.

The chain joins TRBV29-1 to TRBJ1-1; D not certain. Germline V CDR1 and CDR2: SQVTM, ANQGSEA. Trimming cost V 1 base and J 7 bases, with 7 bases left between them. The length of the CDR3 is 11 residues. CDR3 sequence (DNA): TGCAGCGTTGAAGTCTTTGTTGAAGCTTTCTTT. Its translation is CSVEVFVEAFF.

The rearrangement uses TRBV27 and TRBJ2-1; 9 positions match TRBD2. CDR3 length equals 14 residues. With 8 bases clipped from V and 2 bases from J, the junction kept 4 bases outside the gene matches. The germline gives CDR1 MNHEY, CDR2 SMNVEV (reference sequence). For the CDR3, the DNA is TGTGCCAGCGTGAGCGGGGGGACCTACAATGAGCAGTTCTTC. It is translated as CASVSGGTYNEQFF.

This chain joins TRBV19 and TRBJ2-1; D call uncertain. This CDR3 spans 12 amino acids. Germline assignment: CDR1 LNHDA and CDR2 SQIVND (reference sequence). Trimming shortened V by 6 bases and J by 8 bases, and 11 bases separated the two germline ends. CDR3 in amino acids: CASSSLRDEQFF. In DNA, the CDR3 is TGTGCCAGTAGCTCGCTAAGGGATGAGCAGTTCTTC.

J is TRBJ2-7 and V is TRBV19; TRBD1 aligns across 11 bases. The V and J ends lost 7 bases and 2 bases, in that order; junction bases with no gene match: 4. This CDR3 has 14 residues. Germline V gene lookup returns CDR1 LNHDA and CDR2 SQIVND (reference sequence). The DNA for the CDR3 is TGTGCCAGTACCTTGGGACAGGGGGCCTACGAGCAGTACTTC. As protein: CASTLGQGAYEQYF. Drawing the rest from reference TRBV19 and TRBJ2-7, the complete variable domain is DGGITQSPKYLFRKEGQNVTLSCEQNLNHDAMYWYRQDPGQGLRLIYYSQIVNDFQKGDIAEGYSVSREKKESFPLTVTSAQKNPTAFYLCASTLGQGAYEQYFGPGTRLTVT.

The chain combines TRBV7-8 with TRBJ2-3; 10 bases fit TRBD2. Germline-derived CDR1 and CDR2 are SGHVS and FQNEAQ. The CDR3 runs to 16 residues. The V gene end was trimmed by 3 bases and the J gene end by 1 base; junction bases not matched to a gene: 4. Here the CDR3 DNA reads TGTGCCAGCAGCTTGCTAGCGGGAGAGGGCACAGATACGCAGTATTTT. It yields the protein CASSLLAGEGTDTQYF.

This chain links TRBV27 with TRBJ2-7; D might be TRBD1 (6 bases). In germline, CDR1 is MNHEY, CDR2 SMNVEV (reference sequence). The CDR3 is made up of 17 amino acids. V was trimmed by 2 bases and J by 3 bases, leaving 20 bases between them. CDR3 in amino acids: CASSLRFPDRFNYEQYF. As DNA, the CDR3 is TGTGCCAGCAGTTTAAGGTTTCCAGACAGGTTCAACTACGAGCAGTACTTC.

The rearrangement uses TRBV5-4 and TRBJ2-1; possibly TRBD1 or TRBD2 for D (5 bases each). The ends were cut back, 0 bases at V and 1 base at J, with 8 bases in the middle. Looked up from germline, CDR1 is SGHNT and CDR2 is YYREEE (reference sequence). This CDR3 region has 15 residues. CDR3 loop: CASSLAGTSYNEQFF. In nucleotides, the CDR3 is TGTGCCAGCAGCTTGGCAGGGACGTCCTACAATGAGCAGTTCTTC. Combining the CDR3 with reference TRBV5-4 and TRBJ2-1 gives the whole variable domain ETGVTQSPTHLIKTRGQQVTLRCSSQSGHNTVSWYQQALGQGPQFIFQYYREEENGRGNFPPRFSGLQFPNYSSELNVNALELDDSALYLCASSLAGTSYNEQFFGPGTRLTVL.

This chain uses TRBV29-1 with TRBJ2-2; 7 positions match TRBD2. The CDR3 totals 15 residues. Germline-derived CDR1 and CDR2 are SQVTM and ANQGSEA. V lost 6 bases and J lost 3; bases outside the gene matches: 10. The CDR3 sequence: CSVEGGDLDTGELFF. The CDR3 nucleotides are TGCAGCGTCGAGGGAGGGGATTTGGACACCGGGGAGCTGTTTTTT.

The chain recombines TRBV27 with TRBJ1-2; D call uncertain. With 3 bases removed from V and 3 bases from J, the gap between germline ends came to 8 bases. The germline V gene has CDR1 MNHEY and CDR2 SMNVEV (reference sequence). The CDR3 contains 13 residues. For the CDR3, the DNA is TGTGCCAGCAGTTTTGGCTCATACTATGGCTACACCTTC. Its translation: CASSFGSYYGYTF.

The CDR3 DNA reads as TGTGCCAGCAGGCCGGGACTGGCGGGCCACGAGCAGTACTTC. Residues: CASRPGLAGHEQYF. The genes are TRBV27 and TRBJ2-7; a weak D match, TRBD2 (6 bases). Germline loops: CDR1 MNHEY, CDR2 SMNVEV (reference sequence). The CDR3 is 14 residues long. The ends were cut back, 6 bases at V and 5 bases at J, with 17 bases in the middle.